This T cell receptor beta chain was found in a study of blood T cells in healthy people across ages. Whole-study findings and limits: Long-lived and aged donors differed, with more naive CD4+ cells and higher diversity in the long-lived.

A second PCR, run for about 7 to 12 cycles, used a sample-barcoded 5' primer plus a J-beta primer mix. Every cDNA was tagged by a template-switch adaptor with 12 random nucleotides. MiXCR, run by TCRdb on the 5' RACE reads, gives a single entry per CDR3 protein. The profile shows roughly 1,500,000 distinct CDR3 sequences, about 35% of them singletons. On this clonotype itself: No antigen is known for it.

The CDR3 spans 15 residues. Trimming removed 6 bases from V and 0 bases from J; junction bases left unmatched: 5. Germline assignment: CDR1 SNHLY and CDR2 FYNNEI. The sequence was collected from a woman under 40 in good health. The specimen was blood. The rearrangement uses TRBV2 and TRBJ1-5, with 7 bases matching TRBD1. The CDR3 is CASRPGQASNQPQHF. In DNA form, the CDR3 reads TGTGCCAGCAGGCCCGGACAGGCTAGCAATCAGCCCCAGCATTTT. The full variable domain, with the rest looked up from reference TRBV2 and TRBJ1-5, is EPEVTQTPSHQVTQMGQEVILRCVPISNHLYFYWYRQILGQKVEFLVSFYNNEISEKSEIFDDQFSVERPDGSNFTLKIRSTKLEDSAMYFCASRPGQASNQPQHFGDGTRLSIL.